One sample yielded the 9 T cell receptor beta chains listed below, sequenced in a study of blood T cells in healthy people across ages. Through a sample-barcoded 5' primer and a J-beta primer mix, a second PCR was run for roughly 6 to 11 cycles. TCRdb fed the 5' RACE reads into MiXCR, producing one record per CDR3 protein. The sample lists about 670,000 distinct CDR3 sequences, around 43% occurring once. Specimen: blood. Receptors were obtained from a man at least 80 years old in good health.

V and J are TRBV7-2 and TRBJ2-5, with 8 bases that match TRBD2. Germline CDR1 and CDR2: SGHTA and FQGNSA. V gave up 6 bases and J gave up 11 bases; unmatched junction bases: 17. CDR3 length equals 15 residues. The CDR3 bases are TGTGCCAGCAGGAACCGGGGGGGCCCCTGGAATGAGCAGTACTTC. Amino acids: CASRNRGGPWNEQYF.

This clonotype showed up just a few times. The chain combines TRBV3-1 with TRBJ1-6, with D possibly matching TRBD1 (6 bases). CDR1 LGHDT and CDR2 YNNKEL come from the germline V gene (reference sequence). V dropped 3 bases and J dropped 6 bases, with 12 bases sitting between them. This CDR3 has 15 amino acids. This CDR3 is CASSHRGQINSPLHF. The CDR3, as DNA: TGTGCCAGCAGCCACCGGGGACAAATTAATTCACCCCTCCACTTT.

This clonotype has only a few counts. The rearrangement uses TRBV6-5 and TRBJ2-5; 7 nucleotides agree with TRBD1. The DNA end is a closer match to TRBJ2-7, so the J assignment may be wrong. Germline assignment: CDR1 MNHEY and CDR2 SVGAGI. The CDR3 length is 14 residues. In nucleotides, the CDR3 is TGTGCCAGCAGTCCCCTGACAGGGATCCACGAGCAGTACTTC. The encoded protein is CASSPLTGIHEQYF.

Only a few counts were recorded for this clonotype. The V and J genes are TRBV7-8 and TRBJ1-5; D ambiguous. Germline loops: CDR1 SGHVS, CDR2 FQNEAQ. Trimming cost V 1 base and J 0 bases, with 7 bases left between them. The CDR3 covers 15 residues. The CDR3 is CASSLGHNSNQPQHF. The CDR3 DNA reads TGTGCCAGCAGCTTAGGGCATAATAGCAATCAGCCCCAGCATTTT.

The V call is TRBV5-1, the J call TRBJ2-1, with D unclear. The CDR3 sequence is 14 residues long. V dropped 1 base and J dropped 4 bases, with 9 bases sitting between them. Germline CDR1 and CDR2: SGHRS and YFSETQ. DNA for the CDR3: TGCGCCAGCAGCTTGACGGTCTTATACAATGAGCAGTTCTTC. It specifies CASSLTVLYNEQFF.

This clonotype is a singleton in its sample. Mismatch with germline at one junction end may stem from a read error. The chain couples TRBV2 to TRBJ2-4, with a possible D match to TRBD2 (5 bases). This CDR3 has 12 residues. Germline loops: CDR1 SNHLY, CDR2 FYNNEI. The CDR3 nucleotides are TGTACCAGCAGTGAGGAGGTTATGGAGCAGTACTTC. Protein: CTSSEEVMEQYF. The whole variable domain, filled in from reference TRBV2 and TRBJ2-4, reads EPEVTQTPSHQVTQMGQEVILRCVPISNHLYFYWYRQILGQKVEFLVSFYNNEISEKSEIFDDQFSVERPDGSNFTLKIRSTKLEDSAMYFCTSSEEVMEQYFGAGTRLSVL.

This clonotype was seen at least ten times. This chain uses TRBV11-1 with TRBJ2-4; the match to TRBD2 covers 12 bases. Germline CDR1 SGHAT, CDR2 FQDESV (reference sequence). There are 16 residues in the CDR3. V dropped 5 bases and J dropped 3; count of bases not matched to a gene: 5. DNA for the CDR3: TGTGCCAGCAGCCCACCGGGACTAGCGGGCAAAAACATTCAGTACTTC. Its translation is CASSPPGLAGKNIQYF.

This clonotype came up a few times. The V call is TRBV25-1, the J call TRBJ2-1; 8 nucleotides line up with TRBD1. The germline V gene has CDR1 MGHDK and CDR2 SYGVNS. The junction had 7 bases not matched to a gene; V was cut back by 4 bases and J by 2 bases. The CDR3 length is 16 residues. The CDR3 spells CASSAWRDRTYNEQFF. Here the CDR3 DNA reads TGTGCCAGCAGTGCTTGGCGGGACAGGACCTACAATGAGCAGTTCTTC.

The chain has TRBV15 and TRBJ2-1; 10 bases agree with TRBD1. The CDR3 covers 13 residues. Looked up from germline, CDR1 is LNHNV and CDR2 is YYDKDF (reference sequence). Unmatched junction bases numbered 4, after V lost 0 bases and J lost 14 bases. Here the CDR3 reads CATSRDLDRGEFF. The CDR3 nucleotides read TGTGCCACCAGCAGAGATTTGGACAGGGGGGAGTTCTTC.